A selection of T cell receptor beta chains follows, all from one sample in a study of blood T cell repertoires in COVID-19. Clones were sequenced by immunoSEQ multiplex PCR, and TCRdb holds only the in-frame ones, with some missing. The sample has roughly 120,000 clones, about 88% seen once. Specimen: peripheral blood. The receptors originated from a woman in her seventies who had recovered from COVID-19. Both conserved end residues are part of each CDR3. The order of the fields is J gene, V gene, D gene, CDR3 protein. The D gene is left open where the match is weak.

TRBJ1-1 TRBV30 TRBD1 CALGGRGQRTEAFF
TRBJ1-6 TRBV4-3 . CASSQVTAHSPLHF
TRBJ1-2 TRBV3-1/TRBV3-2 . CASSQGGQGLYGYTF
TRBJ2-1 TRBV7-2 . CASSSPLGQQFF
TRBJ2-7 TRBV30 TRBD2 CAWSRTGLAGREQYF
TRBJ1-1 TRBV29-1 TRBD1 CSAATGADTEAFF
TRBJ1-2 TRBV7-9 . CASSLKGRGDYGYTF
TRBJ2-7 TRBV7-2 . CASSLDYSYEQYF
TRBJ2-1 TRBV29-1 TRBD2 CSVFGTSGLDEQFF
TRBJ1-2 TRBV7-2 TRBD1 CASSSGGMGYTF
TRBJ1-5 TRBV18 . CASSPRGGQPQHF
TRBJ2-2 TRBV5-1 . CASSWEWQGELFF
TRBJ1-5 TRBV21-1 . CASSIPILRDQPQHF
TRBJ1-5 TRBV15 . CATSRGDSNQPQHF
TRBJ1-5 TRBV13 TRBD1 CASSTGGGNQPQHF
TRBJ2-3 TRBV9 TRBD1 CASSPGQGEDTQYF
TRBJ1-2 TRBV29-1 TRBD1 CSAGTETYGYTF
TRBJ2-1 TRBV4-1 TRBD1 CASSQARDRDGWSEQFF
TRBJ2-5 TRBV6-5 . CASRSPKTGQETQYF
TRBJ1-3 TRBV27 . CASSFTLGNTIYF
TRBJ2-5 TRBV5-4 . CASSFRGGETQYF
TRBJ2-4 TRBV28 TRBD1 CASSLGTGGAKNIQYF
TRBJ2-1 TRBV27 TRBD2 CASSSQGLAGAPGGSYNEQFF
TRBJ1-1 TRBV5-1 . CASSLTADTEAFF
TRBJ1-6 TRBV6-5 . CASSKGNSPLHF
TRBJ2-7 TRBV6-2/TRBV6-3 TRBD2 CASSYSFKRSGTPYEQYF
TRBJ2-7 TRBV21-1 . CASSDTRRERSTYEQYF
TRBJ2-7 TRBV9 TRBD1 CASSTTGTGHYEQYF
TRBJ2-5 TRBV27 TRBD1 CASSRDRGLGGTQYF
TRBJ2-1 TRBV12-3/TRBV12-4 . CASTSPSYNEQFF
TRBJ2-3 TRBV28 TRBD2 CASSLFGTSTNTQYF
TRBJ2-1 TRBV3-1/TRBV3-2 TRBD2 CASSRPLAGGSYNEQFF
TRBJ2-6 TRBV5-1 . CASSLLLGANVLTF
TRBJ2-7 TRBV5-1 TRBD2 CASSYSGSTYEQYF
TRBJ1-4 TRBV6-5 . CASSWSWTVGNEKLFF
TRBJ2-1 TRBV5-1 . CASSLLVSSYNEQFF
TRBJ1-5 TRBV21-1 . CASSNRVGGPHQPQHF
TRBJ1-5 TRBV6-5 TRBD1 CASSSTGPDQPQHF
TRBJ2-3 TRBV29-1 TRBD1 CSVSTGTDTQYF
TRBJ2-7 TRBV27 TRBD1 CASSLEQGISLYEQYF
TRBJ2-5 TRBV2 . CASSLSAGWYQETQYF
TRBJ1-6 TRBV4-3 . CASSQDGGAGNSPLHF
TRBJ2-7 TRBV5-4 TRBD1 CASSLAGQGSSYEQYF
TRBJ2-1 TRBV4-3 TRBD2 CASSQELGERGARGEQFF
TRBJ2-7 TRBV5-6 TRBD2 CASRRGSYEQYF
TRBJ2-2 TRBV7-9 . CASSSPGGLASTGELFF
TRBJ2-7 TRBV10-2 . CASSKTTPYEQYF
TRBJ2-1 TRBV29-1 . CSVESVQFF
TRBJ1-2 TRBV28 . CASIPGGAGLEGGYGYTF
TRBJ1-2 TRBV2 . CASSQQRVFYGYTF